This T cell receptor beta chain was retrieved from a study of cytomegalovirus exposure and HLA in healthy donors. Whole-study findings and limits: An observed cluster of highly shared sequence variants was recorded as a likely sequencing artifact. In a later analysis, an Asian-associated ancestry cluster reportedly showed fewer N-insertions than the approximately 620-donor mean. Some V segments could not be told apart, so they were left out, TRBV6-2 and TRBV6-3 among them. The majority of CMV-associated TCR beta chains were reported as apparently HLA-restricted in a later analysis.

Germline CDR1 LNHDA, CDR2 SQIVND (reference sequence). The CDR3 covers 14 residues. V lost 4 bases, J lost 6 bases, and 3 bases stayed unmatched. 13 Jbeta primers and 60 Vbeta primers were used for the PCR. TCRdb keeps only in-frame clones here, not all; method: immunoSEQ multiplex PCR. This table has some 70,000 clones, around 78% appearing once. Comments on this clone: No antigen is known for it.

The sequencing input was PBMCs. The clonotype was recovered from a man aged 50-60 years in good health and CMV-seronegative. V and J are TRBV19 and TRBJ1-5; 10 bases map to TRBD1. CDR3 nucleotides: TGTGCCAGTAGTACCCGGGACAGGGGTCAGCCCCAGCATTTT. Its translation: CASSTRDRGQPQHF.